The 15 T cell receptor beta chains below were found in one sample sequenced in a study of radiation and T cells in renal cell carcinoma (dated by TCRdb to about 2020). The time point label, read with the paper, signifies: blood 4 weeks post-SBRT, at nephrectomy. The intended sense of this specimen's treatment or condition label: 15 Gy SBRT to primary tumor, nephrectomy 4 weeks later. The library was built by means of the immunoSEQ multiplex PCR assay. The table comes from immuneACCESS by way of TCRdb, which keeps in-frame sequences with V and J called. Part of the clones is missing from these tables; in studies checked, under half for an unresolved V gene and the rest for unknown reasons. Recorded for this sample are over 90,000 clones; about 79% of them occurred a single time. The leading ten clones occupy 6.5% to 8% of the sample. The sequences come from blood, collected from a patient whose treatment included radiotherapy and nephrectomy. These receptor sequences come from a man in his fifties or sixties with renal cell carcinoma.

This clone was found a few times. The chain recombines TRBV21-1 with TRBJ2-2; TRBD2, the D gene given by the table, was not confirmed from the DNA. TRBV21-1 is labeled a pseudogene. The CDR3 consists of 15 residues. The CDR3 protein is CASILRLAGAGELFF. In DNA form, the CDR3 reads TGTGCCAGCATCCTCAGACTAGCGGGAGCCGGGGAGCTGTTTTTT.

This chain joins TRBV6-6 and TRBJ2-5, with 8 nucleotides matching TRBD2. Germline V lookup: CDR1 MNHNY, CDR2 SVGAGI (reference sequence). CDR3 length equals 14 residues. J was trimmed by 4 bases and V by 2 bases; bases with no gene match: 3. CDR3 residues: CASSYRGGLETQYF. In DNA, the CDR3 is TGTGCCAGCAGTTACCGCGGGGGGTTAGAGACCCAGTACTTC.

The chain couples TRBV19 to TRBJ1-1, with 10 bases matching TRBD1. CDR3 length: 15 amino acids. CDR1 and CDR2 from the germline V gene are LNHDA and SQIVND (reference sequence). J was trimmed by 1 base and V by 5 bases; bases with no gene match: 4. The CDR3 region is CASSGTGVENTEAFF. CDR3 DNA sequence: TGTGCCAGTAGTGGGACAGGGGTCGAGAACACTGAAGCTTTCTTT.

The chain has TRBV7-2 and TRBJ1-1, with 7 bases matching TRBD1. V was pared by 0 bases and J by 3 bases, with 10 bases of the junction left unmatched. Germline assignment: CDR1 SGHTA and CDR2 FQGNSA. This CDR3 contains 17 residues. The CDR3 sequence is CASSLARPTGRDTEAFF. Here the CDR3 DNA reads TGTGCCAGCAGCTTAGCCCGTCCGACAGGGAGGGACACTGAAGCTTTCTTT. The full variable domain, completed using reference TRBV7-2 and TRBJ1-1, is GAGVSQSPSNKVTEKGKDVELRCDPISGHTALYWYRQSLGQGLEFLIYFQGNSAPDKSGLPSDRFSAERTGGSVSTLTIQRTQQEDSAVYLCASSLARPTGRDTEAFFGQGTRLTVV.

V usage is TRBV5-4 and J usage is TRBJ2-1; D unclear. CDR3 length: 13 amino acids. From germline, CDR1 is SGHNT and CDR2 YYREEE (reference sequence). Trimming removed 4 bases at V and 6 bases at J, with 11 bases between. The CDR3 protein is CASSDLLPNEQFF. CDR3 coding DNA: TGTGCCAGCAGCGATCTACTTCCCAATGAGCAGTTCTTC.

This chain connects TRBV30 to TRBJ2-5, with D possibly TRBD1 on 5 matching bases. Trimming removed 1 base from V and 2 bases from J, with 11 bases in between. CDR3 size: 14 residues. The germline gives CDR1 GTSNPN, CDR2 SVGIG (reference sequence). This CDR3 is CAWSADRLQETQYF. The CDR3, as DNA: TGTGCCTGGAGTGCCGACAGATTACAAGAGACCCAGTACTTC.

V usage is TRBV4-2 and J usage is TRBJ2-2; D not certain. The CDR3 loop spans 14 amino acids. Deletions cut 0 bases from V and 6 bases from J, with 8 bases between. The germline CDR1 and CDR2 sequences are LGHNA and YNFKEQ. Here the CDR3 reads CASSQDVAAGELFF. The CDR3 coding sequence is TGTGCCAGCAGCCAAGATGTTGCAGCCGGGGAGCTGTTTTTT.

The chain joins TRBV10-1 to TRBJ2-1; TRBD1 is a possible D gene (5 bases). This CDR3 has 16 residues. Germline V CDR1 and CDR2: WNHNN, SYGVQD (reference sequence). Deletions cut 0 bases from V and 4 bases from J, with 13 bases between. In nucleotides, the CDR3 is TGCGCCAGCAGTGAGTCGAATAGCAGGGTGTACAATGAGCAGTTCTTC. Translating gives CASSESNSRVYNEQFF.

In this sample, this clone turned up a few times. The chain combines TRBV19 with TRBJ2-5; D is ambiguous. V lost 2 bases, J lost 5 bases, and 6 bases lay in between. Germline V gene sequence: CDR1 LNHDA, CDR2 SQIVND (reference sequence). The CDR3 has 12 amino acids. The CDR3 DNA sequence: TGTGCCAGTAGTATAAACGGGGAGACCCAGTACTTC. Encoded protein: CASSINGETQYF.

This chain joins TRBV25-1 and TRBJ2-7; no definite D call. CDR3 length equals 13 residues. CDR1 and CDR2 (germline): MGHDK, SYGVNS. The V end lost 7 bases, the J end lost 3 bases, and 13 bases lay between the germline ends. CDR3 nucleotides: TGTGCCAGCACCCCTATGAGGATCTACGAGCAGTACTTC. Translated, it gives CASTPMRIYEQYF.

This chain links TRBV19 with TRBJ1-1; D is uncertain. Trimming stripped 5 bases from V and 4 bases from J, with 14 bases between. Germline CDR1 LNHDA, CDR2 SQIVND (reference sequence). The CDR3 spans 14 residues. The CDR3 sequence is CASSARPEGTEAFF. The CDR3 DNA sequence: TGTGCCAGTAGTGCCAGACCGGAGGGCACTGAAGCTTTCTTT.

For the CDR3, the DNA is TGTGCCAGCAGTGGACAGGCGTATGGCTACACCTTC. This codes for CASSGQAYGYTF. The chain uses TRBV2 and TRBJ1-2; TRBD1 is a possible D gene (6 bases). Germline-derived CDR1 and CDR2 are SNHLY and FYNNEI. V was clipped by 4 bases and J by 5 bases, with 8 bases between them. CDR3 length: 12 residues.

The CDR3 sequence: CAIRGTGNEKLFF. CDR3 bases: TGTGCCATCAGAGGGACAGGGAATGAAAAACTGTTTTTT. The chain couples TRBV10-3 to TRBJ1-4, with 9 bases aligning to TRBD1. The V gene end was trimmed by 6 bases and the J gene end by 5 bases; junction bases not matched to a gene: 1. CDR1 and CDR2 from the germline V gene are ENHRY and SYGVKD. This CDR3 contains 13 residues.

This chain uses TRBV28 with TRBJ1-5; the D gene is possibly TRBD1 (5 bases). CDR1 is MDHEN, CDR2 SYDVKM, per germline. The CDR3 loop spans 14 amino acids. Trimming shortened V by 10 bases and J by 9 bases, and 22 bases separated the two germline ends. This CDR3 is CAIDLGGSGRPQHF. In nucleotides, the CDR3 is TGTGCCATCGACCTAGGAGGTTCAGGGCGGCCCCAGCATTTT.

This chain joins TRBV29-1 and TRBJ2-5, with 10 bases lining up with TRBD1. Germline lookup yields CDR1 SQVTM and CDR2 ANQGSEA. Trimming took 5 bases from V and 4 from J; bases not matched to a gene: 4. CDR3 length equals 13 residues. Here the CDR3 reads CSVRQGAAETQYF. CDR3 coding DNA: TGCAGCGTTAGACAGGGGGCGGCAGAGACCCAGTACTTC. The variable domain in full, with the rest retrieved from reference TRBV29-1 and TRBJ2-5, is SAVISQKPSRDICQRGTSLTIQCQVDSQVTMMFWYRQQPGQSLTLIATANQGSEATYESGFVIDKFPISRPNLTFSTLTVSNMSPEDSSIYLCSVRQGAAETQYFGPGTRLLVL.